This TCR beta chain was identified in a study of blood T cell repertoires in COVID-19. The method was immunoSEQ multiplex PCR; TCRdb's version includes in-frame clones alone and lacks a portion of them. Of 200,000 to 250,000 clones in the sample, approximately 80% were seen once. CDR1 and CDR2 from the germline V gene are MNHEY and SVGAGI. Trimming took 6 bases from V and 0 from J, leaving 14 bases between them. CDR3 length: 15 amino acids. Sequencing was performed on PBMCs or T cells enriched from blood (not recorded which). The V call is TRBV6-5, the J call TRBJ1-1; possible D gene TRBD1, 5 bases. The clonotype was recovered from a man aged 25 to 40 with acute COVID-19. The CDR3 region is CASSPTGPMNTEAFF. The CDR3 coding sequence is TGTGCCAGCAGCCCCACAGGACCTATGAACACTGAAGCTTTCTTT.